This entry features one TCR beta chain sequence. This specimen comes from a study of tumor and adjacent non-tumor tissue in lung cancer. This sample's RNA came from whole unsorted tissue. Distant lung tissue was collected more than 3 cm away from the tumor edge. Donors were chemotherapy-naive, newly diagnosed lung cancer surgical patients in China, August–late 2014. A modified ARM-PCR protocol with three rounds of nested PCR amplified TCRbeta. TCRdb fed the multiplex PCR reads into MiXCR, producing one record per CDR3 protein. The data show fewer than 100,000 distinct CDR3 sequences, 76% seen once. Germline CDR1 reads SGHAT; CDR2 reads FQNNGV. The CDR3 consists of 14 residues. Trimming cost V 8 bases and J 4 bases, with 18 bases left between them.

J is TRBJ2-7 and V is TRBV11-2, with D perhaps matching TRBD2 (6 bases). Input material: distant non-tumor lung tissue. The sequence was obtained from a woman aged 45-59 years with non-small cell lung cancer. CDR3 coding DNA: TGTGCCAGCCAACATACTAGCAGGAAATACGAGCAGTACTTC. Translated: CASQHTSRKYEQYF.